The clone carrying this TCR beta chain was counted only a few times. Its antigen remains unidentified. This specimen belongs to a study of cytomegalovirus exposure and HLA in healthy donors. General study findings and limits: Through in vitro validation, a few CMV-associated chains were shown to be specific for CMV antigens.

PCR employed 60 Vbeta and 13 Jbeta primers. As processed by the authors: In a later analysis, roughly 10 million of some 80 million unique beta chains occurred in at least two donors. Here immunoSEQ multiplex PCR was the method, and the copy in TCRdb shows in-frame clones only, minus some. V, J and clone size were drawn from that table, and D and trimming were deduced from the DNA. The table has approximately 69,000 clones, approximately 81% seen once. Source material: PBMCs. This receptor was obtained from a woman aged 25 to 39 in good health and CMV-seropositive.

The CDR3 here is CASSSLGARTEAFF. DNA for the CDR3: TGTGCCAGCAGTTCTCTTGGGGCGCGCACTGAAGCTTTCTTT. The chain carries TRBV28 and TRBJ1-1; tentative D call: TRBD1 (5 bases). The ends were cut back, 4 bases at V and 4 bases at J, with 13 bases in the middle. CDR3 size: 14 residues. From germline, CDR1 is MDHEN and CDR2 SYDVKM.